Listed below are T cell receptor beta chains from one sample, sequenced in a study of blood T cell repertoires in COVID-19. The table came from immunoSEQ multiplex PCR; TCRdb's copy has only in-frame clones and leaves some out. The table has about 150,000 clones, 76% seen once. What was sequenced was peripheral blood. The receptor source for this set is a man between 60 and 75 years old with acute or convalescent COVID-19. Both conserved end residues are part of each CDR3. A D gene is named only where the DNA matches it firmly. Size tells how often a clone was seen (once, few, many) or the class of an expanded clone, and some rows leave it out.

>.|.|TRBJ2-3|TRBV30
TGTGCCTGGAGTTACAGTAGCACAGATACGCAGTATTTT
CAWSYSSTDTQYF
>.|.|TRBJ2-7|TRBV6-5
TGTGCCAGCACAGGGGCCTACGAGCAGTACTTC
CASTGAYEQYF
>.|.|TRBJ1-1|TRBV29-1
TGCAGCGCCCGGGGTGGGCCTAGCACTGAAGCTTTCTTT
CSARGGPSTEAFF
>.|.|TRBJ1-2|TRBV19
TGTGCCAGTAGTATCGACAGGATTACTGGCTACACCTTC
CASSIDRITGYTF
>.|once|TRBJ2-7|TRBV20-1
TGCAGTGCTCCCTGGCCGGGGGAGCAGTACTTC
CSAPWPGEQYF
>.|.|TRBJ1-2|TRBV5-1
TGCGCCAGCAGCACGGGGGATGAGAGCTATGGCTACACCTTC
CASSTGDESYGYTF
>TRBD2|.|TRBJ2-7|TRBV27
TGTGCCACCTCATTCTCGGGGGGACTGAGGACCTACGAGCAGTACTTC
CATSFSGGLRTYEQYF
>TRBD2|.|TRBJ2-2|TRBV2
TGTGCCAGCAGTGTGATAAAGGGACTATTGAACACCGGGGAGCTGTTTTTT
CASSVIKGLLNTGELFF
>TRBD2|.|TRBJ2-7|TRBV12-3/TRBV12-4
TGTGCCAGCAGTTTTGCGGGAGGGAACGAGCAGTACTTC
CASSFAGGNEQYF
>.|.|TRBJ2-7|TRBV5-6
TGTGCCAGCAGCTTGGGGGGGCTAGGGTACGAGCAGTACTTC
CASSLGGLGYEQYF
>TRBD2|many|TRBJ2-1|TRBV29-1
TGCAGCGTTGTTGGGGGAGGGTACAATGAGCAGTTCTTC
CSVVGGGYNEQFF
>.|.|TRBJ2-3|TRBV19
TGTGCCAGTAGTAGGGGGCTAAGCCCTAGCACAGATACGCAGTATTTT
CASSRGLSPSTDTQYF
>TRBD2|few|TRBJ2-1|TRBV27
TGTGCCAGCAGTAGCTCCGGGACTAGCGGATACAATGAGCAGTTCTTC
CASSSSGTSGYNEQFF
>TRBD1|many|TRBJ1-5|TRBV3-1/TRBV3-2
TGTGCCAGCAGCCTTGGACAGGGGAGTACGCCCCAGCATTTT
CASSLGQGSTPQHF
>TRBD1|.|TRBJ2-5|TRBV6-5
TGTGCCAGCAGTTACCGACAGGGGAAGACCCAGTACTTC
CASSYRQGKTQYF
>.|.|TRBJ2-3|TRBV7-6
TGTGCCAGCAGCTTAAGGGAGCAAGATACGCAGTATTTT
CASSLREQDTQYF
>TRBD2|few|TRBJ2-1|TRBV9
TGTGCCAGCAGCGTAGCAAGCGGGATTTTTTATGAGCAGTTCTTC
CASSVASGIFYEQFF
>.|.|TRBJ2-1|TRBV21-1
TGTGCCAGCAGCAAAGGGGGGAGGAGTTTTTCCCCGGGACTAGCGGGTCCCCCTGAGCAGTTCTTC
CASSKGGRSFSPGLAGPPEQFF
>.|few|TRBJ1-4|TRBV28
TGTGCCAGCACAACGGGGGGCAGGGGAAATGAAAAACTGTTTTTT
CASTTGGRGNEKLFF
>.|.|TRBJ2-3|TRBV4-1
TGCGCCAGCAGCCAAGATCGGGCAGGGGAATACTATACGCAGTATTTT
CASSQDRAGEYYTQYF
>.|.|TRBJ1-4|TRBV1
TGCACCAGCAGATTCGACAGAAATGAAAAACTGTTTTTT
CTSRFDRNEKLFF
>.|.|TRBJ2-5|TRBV9
TGTGCCAGCAGCGTAGGGGGTGGGGCACGGGAGACCCAGTACTTC
CASSVGGGARETQYF
>.|.|TRBJ2-3|TRBV11-2
TGTGCCAGCAGCTTAGCGGATACGCAGTATTTT
CASSLADTQYF
>.|once|TRBJ2-3|TRBV28
TGTGCCCACGCGGACATAGGGGAGGGGGCAGATACGCAGTATTTT
CAHADIGEGADTQYF
>TRBD1|few|TRBJ1-5|TRBV2
TGTGCCAGTGGGACAGGGGGCAATCAGCCCCAGCATTTT
CASGTGGNQPQHF
>TRBD2|.|TRBJ2-1|TRBV27
TGTGCCAGCAGCTTACCGGGACTAGCGGGAAACTATGAGCAGTTCTTC
CASSLPGLAGNYEQFF
>TRBD2|.|TRBJ2-7|TRBV11-1
TGTGCCAGCAGCTTGGGGCGGGAGGTGGCGTACGAGCAGTACTTC
CASSLGREVAYEQYF
>.|.|TRBJ2-7|TRBV18
TGTGCCAGCTCAGGGGATACAGGAGCCGAGCAGTACTTC
CASSGDTGAEQYF
>.|few|TRBJ1-1|TRBV27
TGTGCCAGCAGTTTGTTCAGAAACACTGAAGCTTTCTTT
CASSLFRNTEAFF
>TRBD2|.|TRBJ2-1|TRBV23-1
TGCGCCAGCAGTCAATCGCGGACTAGCGGATACAATGAGCAGTTCTTC
CASSQSRTSGYNEQFF
>.|few|TRBJ2-7|TRBV7-6
TGTGCCAGCATACAAATGGTAGCGACGACCTCCTACGAGCAGTACTTC
CASIQMVATTSYEQYF
>.|.|TRBJ2-5|TRBV10-1
TGCGCCAGCGGTGACAGGTCAGAGACCCAGTACTTC
CASGDRSETQYF
>.|few|TRBJ1-2|TRBV29-1
TGCAGCGTTGAAGGGACAGACTATGGCTACACCTTC
CSVEGTDYGYTF
>TRBD2|.|TRBJ2-7|TRBV4-1
TGCGCCAGCAGCCAATGGGGACTAGCGGGAGAATACGAGCAGTACTTC
CASSQWGLAGEYEQYF
>.|.|TRBJ2-1|TRBV19
TGTGCCAGCGCCCTGGGTACGGCTAGGAGTTCCTATGAGCAGTTCTTC
CASALGTARSSYEQFF
>.|.|TRBJ2-3|TRBV24-1
TGTGCCACCAGTGATGCCGGGAGCACAGATACGCAGTATTTT
CATSDAGSTDTQYF
>TRBD1|.|TRBJ1-2|TRBV5-1
TGCGCCAGCAGCTTGGAGGGACAGGGGGCCCGTGGCTACACCTTC
CASSLEGQGARGYTF
>.|.|TRBJ2-1|TRBV5-4
TGTGCCAGCAGCTCGTTCACTAGTTTCCATGAGCAGTTCTTC
CASSSFTSFHEQFF
>TRBD1|few|TRBJ2-4|TRBV3-1/TRBV3-2
TGTGCCAGCAGCCAAATTTCGGGACAGGGAAACATTCAGTACTTC
CASSQISGQGNIQYF
>.|few|TRBJ2-5|TRBV11-1
TGTGCCAGCAGCTCCGCGGGCGAGACCCAGTACTTC
CASSSAGETQYF
>TRBD2|few|TRBJ2-1|TRBV5-1
TGCGCCAGCAGCTTGCGCGGGAGCTACAATGAGCAGTTCTTC
CASSLRGSYNEQFF
>.|.|TRBJ1-6|TRBV21-1
TGTGCCAGCAGCAACCGACAGGCCTATAATTCACCCCTCCACTTT
CASSNRQAYNSPLHF
>.|.|TRBJ1-6|TRBV6-1
TGTGCCAGCAGTGTCCTCCGACCAGGGAATAATTCACCCCTCCACTTT
CASSVLRPGNNSPLHF
>.|.|TRBJ1-2|TRBV19
TGTGCCAGTAGTATTAAAAGCGGCAGTTTGTCTGGCTACACCTTC
CASSIKSGSLSGYTF
>.|once|TRBJ1-6|TRBV3-1/TRBV3-2
TGTGCCAGCAGCCGGGGCGGGAGTAATTCACCCCTCCACTTT
CASSRGGSNSPLHF
>.|.|TRBJ2-3|TRBV30
TGTGCCTGGAGTGGGGGTCAGGGGCACCCAGATACGCAGTATTTT
CAWSGGQGHPDTQYF
>TRBD1|.|TRBJ1-2|TRBV6-5
TGTGCCAGCAGTTACGCGCAGGGGGACTATGGCTACACCTTC
CASSYAQGDYGYTF
>.|.|TRBJ2-3|TRBV19
TGTGCCAGTAGTATGTCGACGGGATACACAGATACGCAGTATTTT
CASSMSTGYTDTQYF
>.|.|TRBJ2-2|TRBV28
TGTGCCAGCAGTTTTGCCCTCACAAACACCGGGGAGCTGTTTTTT
CASSFALTNTGELFF
>TRBD2|few|TRBJ2-3|TRBV30
TGTGCCCTGGGACTAGCGGGAGGCACAGATACGCAGTATTTT
CALGLAGGTDTQYF
>TRBD1|once|TRBJ2-1|TRBV5-1
TGCGCCAGCAGCCCGGGGCAGGGGGCAAGGAATGAGCAGTTCTTC
CASSPGQGARNEQFF
>.|.|TRBJ2-7|TRBV10-2
TGCGCCAGCAGTGGCCCGCCTAGCTCCTACGAGCAGTACTTC
CASSGPPSSYEQYF
>TRBD2|.|TRBJ2-3|TRBV27
TGTGCCAGCAGTTTATCCACTGCGGGAGGAGGCGGTTATACGCAGTATTTT
CASSLSTAGGGGYTQYF
>.|.|TRBJ2-5|TRBV5-6
TGTGCCAGCAGCTTGCTTGAGACCCAGTACTTC
CASSLLETQYF
>TRBD1|.|TRBJ1-4|TRBV25-1
TGTGCCAGCAGTGAATGGCACAGGGGCTCTGAAAAACTGTTTTTT
CASSEWHRGSEKLFF
>TRBD1|.|TRBJ2-7|TRBV29-1
TGCAGCGTTGGGACGGGACAGGGGGGACACGAGCAGTACTTC
CSVGTGQGGHEQYF
>.|.|TRBJ2-7|TRBV6-5
TGTGCCAGCAGCACTCATCGACAGACCGTCCCCGAGCAGTACTTC
CASSTHRQTVPEQYF
>.|.|TRBJ1-1|TRBV30
TGTGCCTGGAATTCACATACAACGAACACTGAAGCTTTCTTT
CAWNSHTTNTEAFF